The 12 T cell receptor beta chains below come from one sample, sequenced in a study of Ad26.COV2.S vaccination and SARS-CoV-2 variants. Documented treatment: roughly 19 received Ad26.COV2.S at low or high dose, single or two shots; roughly five received placebo; per-sample allocation not given. The study sampled participants on day 63 after the first vaccine or placebo injection. Generated by immunoSEQ multiplex PCR, the TCRdb table keeps only in-frame clones and is missing some. The table has 300,000 to 400,000 clones, about 89% seen once. The sequenced sample was peripheral blood, obtained in a trial of Ad26.COV2.S vaccine versus placebo. The receptor source for this set is a person between 18 and 60 years old who received the Ad26.COV2.S COVID-19 vaccine or a placebo.

Comments on this clone: Within the sample, other DNA sequences also encode this same CDR3. The genes are TRBV10-3 and TRBJ2-7, with D possibly TRBD2 on 5 matching bases. Deletions cut 0 bases from V and 1 base from J, with 10 bases between. From germline, CDR1 is ENHRY and CDR2 SYGVKD. This CDR3 region has 15 residues. In nucleotides, the CDR3 is TGTGCCATCAGTGAGTCGGGTCCGGGGTCCTACGAGCAGTACTTC. Translation: CAISESGPGSYEQYF.

J is TRBJ2-7 and V is TRBV4-2, with TRBD1 identical over 12 bases. The J segment lost 4 bases and the V segment lost 2 bases, leaving 9 bases of the junction unmatched. CDR1 is LGHNA, CDR2 YNFKEQ, per germline. There are 17 residues in the CDR3. CDR3 DNA sequence: TGTGCCAGCAGCCAATCTCAGGGGGGACAGGGGGCTTACGAGCAGTACTTC. Translated: CASSQSQGGQGAYEQYF.

The chain couples TRBV25-1 to TRBJ2-2; D is unresolved. The CDR3 covers 16 residues. The germline V gene encodes CDR1 MGHDK and CDR2 SYGVNS. V was shortened by 2 bases and J by 0 bases, with 10 bases between the two germline ends. The CDR3 DNA sequence: TGTGCCAGCAGTGAACGTGGTGGGGCGAACACCGGGGAGCTGTTTTTT. It encodes CASSERGGANTGELFF.

This clone was observed many times. The chain employs TRBV20-1 and TRBJ1-2, with TRBD1 matching over 7 bases. Germline V gene sequence: CDR1 DFQATT, CDR2 SNEGSKA (reference sequence). The J segment lost 13 bases and the V segment lost 5 bases, leaving 10 bases of the junction unmatched. CDR3 length: 11 residues. The DNA of the CDR3 is TGCAGTGCTCAGCCCGGGACAGAGGCCACCTTC. Its translation: CSAQPGTEATF.

CDR3 nucleotide sequence: TGCGCCAGCAGCCAAGGGGGAGACCTCGATCCACCGTACGAGCAGTACTTC. It specifies CASSQGGDLDPPYEQYF. The V and J genes are TRBV4-3 and TRBJ2-7, with D perhaps matching TRBD2 (5 bases). Germline values: CDR1 LGHNA, CDR2 YSLEER. The CDR3 is 17 residues long. With 1 base removed from V and 4 bases from J, the gap between germline ends came to 20 bases.

The V gene is TRBV11-3, the J gene TRBJ2-2, with TRBD1 matching over 10 bases. V shed 5 bases and J 6 bases; nucleotides not matched to a gene: 6. The CDR3 length is 15 residues. CDR1 is SGHNT, CDR2 YENEEA, per germline. DNA for the CDR3: TGTGCCAGCAGCCCCGGGACAGGGGATTCCGGGGAGCTGTTTTTT. Its translation is CASSPGTGDSGELFF. Full variable domain (missing parts from reference TRBV11-3 and TRBJ2-2): EAGVVQSPRYKIIEKKQPVAFWCNPISGHNTLYWYLQNLGQGPELLIRYENEEAVDDSQLPKDRFSAERLKGVDSTLKIQPAELGDSAVYLCASSPGTGDSGELFFGEGSRLTVL.

The rearrangement joins TRBV5-6 to TRBJ1-5; 7 nucleotides line up with TRBD1. The CDR3 is made up of 16 amino acids. J lost 2 bases, V lost 4 bases, and 9 bases had no gene match. The germline V gene has CDR1 SGHDT and CDR2 YYEEEE. CDR3 nucleotide sequence: TGTGCCAGCAGCAAGTACAGGGGAGGCGGCAATCAGCCCCAGCATTTT. Translating it yields CASSKYRGGGNQPQHF.

The rearrangement joins TRBV2 to TRBJ1-2; D remains unclear. V shed 2 bases and J shed 4 bases, with 5 bases lying between them. The germline gives CDR1 SNHLY, CDR2 FYNNEI. This CDR3 has 12 residues. The CDR3 DNA reads TGTGCCAGCAGTGAACGGGTCTATGGCTACACCTTC. It specifies CASSERVYGYTF.

The rearrangement joins TRBV18 to TRBJ2-2; TRBD2 aligns across 10 bases. Trimming removed 1 base from V and 3 bases from J; junction bases left unmatched: 5. The CDR3 totals 17 residues. Germline-derived CDR1 and CDR2 are KGHSH and LQKENI. CDR3 coding DNA: TGTGCCAGCTCACCACGAAAAGCGGGAGGGGACACCGGGGAGCTGTTTTTT. Translating it yields CASSPRKAGGDTGELFF.

This clone was detected only once. The chain employs TRBV4-3 and TRBJ2-2; 13 bases are shared with TRBD2. Germline values: CDR1 LGHNA, CDR2 YSLEER. V gave up 0 bases and J gave up 6 bases; unmatched junction bases: 1. This CDR3 has 16 residues. DNA for the CDR3: TGCGCCAGCAGCCAAGAGACTAGCGGGGGGTCCGGGGAGCTGTTTTTT. Protein product: CASSQETSGGSGELFF.

This clone was counted a single time. The V and J genes are TRBV29-1 and TRBJ2-2, with D perhaps TRBD1 or TRBD2 (6 bases each). The CDR3 runs to 12 residues. V lost 2 bases to trimming and J lost 7 bases, with 8 bases between them. Germline CDR1 and CDR2: SQVTM and ANQGSEA. The CDR3 sequence is CSVEKGGGELFF. The DNA of the CDR3 is TGCAGCGTTGAAAAGGGGGGCGGGGAGCTGTTTTTT.

This chain connects TRBV3-1 (or the pseudogene TRBV3-2) to TRBJ1-1, with unresolved D. CDR1 and CDR2 from the germline V gene are LGHDT and YNNKEL (reference sequence). This CDR3 region has 15 residues. Trimming took off 4 bases at V and 0 bases at J, with 12 bases between the two ends. The CDR3 nucleotides read TGTGCCAGCAGCCCCGTCGCAGGCGTGAACACTGAAGCTTTCTTT. It is translated as CASSPVAGVNTEAFF.